The rows below give T cell receptor beta chains drawn from one sample of a study of Graves' ophthalmopathy and Graves' hyperthyroidism. Using its own MiXCR run on the multiplex PCR reads, TCRdb lists one record per CDR3 protein. The sample gives fewer than 650,000 distinct CDR3 sequences, about 24% of which show up once; about 6.6% is in the top ten. Sequenced input: peripheral blood. These receptors were obtained from a young woman with stable Graves' hyperthyroidism. Some clones in this sample may be carry-over from other donors' samples. Each CDR3 is given with its conserved first and last residue. A D gene is named only where the DNA matches it firmly. Size tells how often a clone was seen (once, few, many) or the class of an expanded clone, and some rows leave it out.

j_gene	abundance	v_gene	d_gene	CDR3aa	CDR3nt
TRBJ1-1	many	TRBV6-5	TRBD1	CASRLDRANTEAFF	TGTGCCAGCAGACTGGACAGGGCGAACACTGAAGCTTTCTTT
TRBJ1-5	many	TRBV28	-	CASSSALARQPQHF	TGTGCCAGCAGTTCAGCCTTGGCGCGGCAGCCCCAGCATTTT
TRBJ1-5	few	TRBV28	-	CASSLPGDLQPQHF	TGTGCCAGCAGCCTGCCGGGAGATTTGCAGCCCCAGCATTTT
TRBJ1-3	-	TRBV6-1	TRBD1	CASSRTGNPPGTTIYF	TGTGCCAGCAGCCGGACAGGGAATCCCCCTGGAACCACCATATATTTT
TRBJ1-1	many	TRBV6-1	-	CASEGNTEAFF	TGTGCCAGCGAGGGGAACACTGAAGCTTTCTTT
TRBJ2-7	few	TRBV18	TRBD2	CASSRSRETYEQYF	TGTGCCAGCTCCCGGTCGCGGGAGACCTACGAGCAGTACTTC
TRBJ1-2	many	TRBV20-1	-	CSARDLLYYGYTF	TGCAGTGCTAGAGATCTCCTGTACTATGGCTACACCTTC
TRBJ1-1	-	TRBV10-3	TRBD1	CAIRYTGDTEAFF	TGTGCCATCAGGTACACAGGGGACACTGAAGCTTTCTTT
TRBJ2-5	many	TRBV4-2	-	CASRERWRGEETQYF	TGTGCCAGCAGGGAGAGGTGGAGGGGGGAAGAGACCCAGTACTTC
TRBJ2-5	many	TRBV24-1	TRBD1	CATSDTGAETQYF	TGTGCCACCAGTGATACAGGGGCGGAGACCCAGTACTTC
TRBJ1-2	-	TRBV15	-	CATSRDQGNGYTF	TGTGCCACCAGCAGAGATCAAGGGAACGGCTACACCTTC
TRBJ2-7	-	TRBV30	-	CAWSVPPPTDRYEQYF	TGTGCCTGGAGTGTACCCCCTCCGACGGACCGCTACGAGCAGTACTTC
TRBJ1-3	many	TRBV28	-	CASSLWQSLSGNTIYF	TGTGCCAGCAGTTTATGGCAGTCACTCTCTGGAAACACCATATATTTT
TRBJ1-6	-	TRBV12-3/TRBV12-4	-	CASTTDSSSYNSPLHF	TGTGCCAGCACAACGGACTCGAGCTCCTATAATTCACCCCTCCACTTT
TRBJ1-2	many	TRBV30	TRBD1	CAWSADLGQGDGYTF	TGTGCCTGGAGTGCCGACTTAGGACAGGGGGATGGCTACACCTTC
TRBJ1-5	many	TRBV28	-	CASSLIGRGAAQPQHF	TGTGCCAGCAGTTTAATCGGTCGGGGGGCGGCTCAGCCCCAGCATTTT
TRBJ1-6	once	TRBV24-1	-	CATSEGQPNSPLHF	TGTGCCACCAGTGAAGGACAGCCTAATTCACCCCTCCACTTT
TRBJ2-7	few	TRBV6-1	-	CASRKSDWPHEQYF	TGTGCCAGCAGAAAATCGGACTGGCCGCACGAGCAGTACTTC
TRBJ1-5	many	TRBV7-8	-	CASSSGGWVQPQHF	TGTGCCAGCAGCTCTGGGGGTTGGGTACAGCCCCAGCATTTT
TRBJ2-7	many	TRBV15	TRBD2	CATGLGGNRYEQYF	TGTGCCACGGGTCTCGGGGGGAACCGCTACGAGCAGTACTTC
TRBJ2-5	many	TRBV20-1	-	CSASPPRGQETQYF	TGCAGTGCTAGCCCTCCACGGGGGCAAGAGACCCAGTACTTC
TRBJ2-6	many	TRBV24-1	TRBD2	CATSDAAGTSGANVLTF	TGTGCCACCAGTGATGCAGCGGGAACCTCTGGGGCCAACGTCCTGACTTTC
TRBJ2-7	once	TRBV7-8	-	CASSLRHGPYEQYF	TGTGCCAGCAGCTTACGGCACGGCCCCTACGAGCAGTACTTC
TRBJ2-3	many	TRBV20-1	TRBD2	CSALAGTRTDTQYF	TGCAGTGCTTTAGCGGGCACACGCACAGATACGCAGTATTTT
TRBJ2-5	-	TRBV25-1	-	CASSEYGLAQETQYF	TGTGCCAGCAGTGAATACGGGCTTGCCCAAGAGACCCAGTACTTC
TRBJ1-1	few	TRBV4-1	-	CASSLRTAFEAFF	TGCGCCAGCAGCCTAAGGACAGCTTTTGAAGCTTTCTTT
TRBJ2-2	few	TRBV5-4	-	CASSGPGWGANTGELFF	TGTGCCAGCAGTGGGCCGGGTTGGGGGGCGAACACCGGGGAGCTGTTTTTT
TRBJ1-2	many	TRBV6-4	-	CASSDSGGYGYTF	TGTGCCAGCAGTGACTCAGGGGGCTATGGCTACACCTTC
TRBJ1-1	many	TRBV28	TRBD1	CASSLGDRGLVAFF	TGTGCCAGCAGTTTAGGGGACAGGGGTCTCGTAGCTTTCTTT
TRBJ2-2	many	TRBV15	-	CATSREQTNTGELFF	TGTGCCACCAGCAGAGAACAGACTAACACCGGGGAGCTGTTTTTT
TRBJ1-1	many	TRBV6-5	-	CASSYEGYTEAFF	TGTGCCAGCAGTTACGAGGGGTACACTGAAGCTTTCTTT
TRBJ2-7	few	TRBV18	-	CASSATGRGEQYF	TGTGCCAGCTCAGCTACAGGGAGGGGCGAGCAGTACTTC
TRBJ1-1	few	TRBV27	-	CASSLSYKTEAFF	TGTGCCAGCAGTTTATCGTATAAAACTGAAGCTTTCTTT
TRBJ2-2	-	TRBV3-1	TRBD2	CASSGGSLGTGELFF	TGTGCCAGCAGCGGCGGGAGTTTGGGCACCGGGGAGCTGTTTTTT
TRBJ1-1	once	TRBV11-2	TRBD1	CASSLDRGQGFTEAFF	TGTGCCAGCAGCTTAGATCGGGGACAGGGATTTACTGAAGCTTTCTTT
TRBJ1-1	-	TRBV6-2/TRBV6-3	-	CAVGGQYEAFF	TGTGCCGTCGGAGGACAGTATGAAGCTTTCTTT
TRBJ2-5	-	TRBV7-3	TRBD1	CASSPTGDPQETQYF	TGTGCCAGCAGCCCGACAGGGGACCCTCAAGAGACCCAGTACTTC
TRBJ2-7	many	TRBV13	TRBD1	CASSPDDRAYEQYF	TGTGCCAGCAGCCCCGATGACAGGGCCTACGAGCAGTACTTC
TRBJ2-4	many	TRBV13	TRBD1	CASSWTGPAKNIQYF	TGTGCCAGCAGTTGGACAGGACCAGCCAAAAACATTCAGTACTTC
TRBJ2-7	many	TRBV7-9	-	CASSYRTREQYF	TGTGCCAGCAGCTACCGGACGCGCGAGCAGTACTTC
TRBJ1-2	-	TRBV2	-	CASRGGNLNYGYAF	TGTGCCAGCAGGGGGGGCAACCTTAACTATGGCTACGCCTTC